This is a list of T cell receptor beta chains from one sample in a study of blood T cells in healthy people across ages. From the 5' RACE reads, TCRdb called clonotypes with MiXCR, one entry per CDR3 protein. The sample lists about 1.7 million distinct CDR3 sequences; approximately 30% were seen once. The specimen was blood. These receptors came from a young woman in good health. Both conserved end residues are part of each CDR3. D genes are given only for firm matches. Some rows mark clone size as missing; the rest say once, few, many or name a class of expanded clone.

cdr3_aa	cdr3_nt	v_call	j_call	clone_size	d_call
CTSSPGGEIPPETQYF	TGTACCAGCAGCCCGGGCGGGGAAATTCCACCAGAGACCCAGTACTTC	TRBV5-4	TRBJ2-5	.	.
CAGSIGDYAFDEQFF	TGTGCCGGTAGTATAGGGGACTACGCGTTCGATGAGCAGTTCTTC	TRBV19	TRBJ2-1	.	TRBD2
CASGYGTSFEQYF	TGTGCCAGCGGATACGGGACTAGTTTCGAGCAGTACTTC	TRBV6-5	TRBJ2-7	few	TRBD2
CASSVGRMNTEAFF	TGTGCCAGCAGCGTAGGCAGGATGAACACTGAAGCTTTCTTT	TRBV9	TRBJ1-1	.	.
CASSLGRPVPTGISNQPQHF	TGTGCCAGCAGCTTAGGGCGCCCGGTTCCAACGGGGATTAGCAATCAGCCCCAGCATTTT	TRBV7-8	TRBJ1-5	few	.
CSATDGGGGQPQHF	TGCAGTGCTACCGACGGGGGTGGGGGACAGCCCCAGCATTTT	TRBV20-1	TRBJ1-5	.	.
CASSSSTGFSGYTF	TGCGCCAGCAGCTCCTCAACAGGTTTCTCTGGCTACACCTTC	TRBV5-1	TRBJ1-2	.	.
CASTQPGLAGVSGTGELFF	TGCGCCAGCACCCAACCGGGACTAGCGGGAGTGTCGGGCACCGGGGAGCTGTTTTTT	TRBV5-1	TRBJ2-2	once	TRBD2
CASSPLGGGTYEQYF	TGTGCCAGCAGCCCTCTCGGGGGGGGGACCTACGAGCAGTACTTC	TRBV3-1	TRBJ2-7	.	TRBD2
CASSQESRALGYGYTF	TGTGCCAGCAGCCAAGAGTCCAGGGCCTTGGGGTATGGCTACACCTTC	TRBV4-2	TRBJ1-2	few	.
CSVPTRTNTEAFF	TGCAGCGTCCCCACGAGGACGAACACTGAAGCTTTCTTT	TRBV29-1	TRBJ1-1	.	.
CASSHSGVGETQYF	TGTGCCAGCAGCCATTCGGGGGTAGGAGAGACCCAGTACTTC	TRBV4-2	TRBJ2-5	.	.
CSVRRGTGTYEAFF	TGCAGCGTCCGGAGAGGGACAGGCACATATGAAGCTTTCTTT	TRBV29-1	TRBJ1-1	.	TRBD1
CSARAGVLNEQYF	TGCAGTGCTAGAGCTGGGGTTCTTAATGAGCAGTACTTC	TRBV20-1	TRBJ2-7	.	.
CASSQEGLYGYTF	TGCGCCAGCAGCCAAGAGGGGCTCTATGGCTACACCTTC	TRBV4-3	TRBJ1-2	many	.
CASSPLDAGTQYF	TGTGCCAGCAGCCCCCTCGACGCAGGGACGCAGTATTTT	TRBV11-2	TRBJ2-3	few	.
CANSEIGRENIQYF	TGTGCCAACAGTGAGATCGGACGGGAAAACATTCAGTACTTC	TRBV25-1	TRBJ2-4	few	.
CATSDSAGTSAYNEQFF	TGTGCCACCAGTGATTCTGCCGGGACTAGCGCCTACAATGAGCAGTTCTTC	TRBV24-1	TRBJ2-1	many	TRBD2
CASSFFTSGSNEQFF	TGTGCCAGCAGTTTTTTCACTAGCGGGAGCAATGAGCAGTTCTTC	TRBV27	TRBJ2-1	.	TRBD2
CASSYTPGRSYNEQFF	TGTGCCAGCAGTTACACGCCGGGACGTAGCTACAATGAGCAGTTCTTC	TRBV6-5	TRBJ2-1	.	.
CATGGPTYEQYF	TGTGCCACCGGGGGGCCGACCTACGAGCAGTACTTC	TRBV28	TRBJ2-7	.	.
CASSQDPRGTGELFF	TGTGCCAGCAGCCAAGATCCCAGGGGCACCGGGGAGCTGTTTTTT	TRBV3-1	TRBJ2-2	few	.
CASGAGAGTDTQYF	TGTGCCAGCGGGGCGGGAGCTGGCACAGATACGCAGTATTTT	TRBV2	TRBJ2-3	few	TRBD2
CSVETGGSLATNEKLFF	TGCAGCGTTGAAACAGGGGGCTCCCTTGCAACTAATGAAAAACTGTTTTTT	TRBV29-1	TRBJ1-4	.	TRBD1
CASSLTGVYNEQFF	TGCGCCAGCAGCTTGACAGGAGTTTACAATGAGCAGTTCTTC	TRBV5-1	TRBJ2-1	many	.
CASSPTSVLYNEQFF	TGTGCCAGCAGCCCTACTAGCGTCCTCTACAATGAGCAGTTCTTC	TRBV11-2	TRBJ2-1	few	TRBD2
CASSLRGDASEQYF	TGTGCCAGCAGCTTAAGGGGGGACGCCTCCGAGCAGTACTTC	TRBV7-3	TRBJ2-7	.	.
CASSVAASTDTQYF	TGTGCCAGCAGCGTAGCGGCCAGCACAGATACGCAGTATTTT	TRBV7-2	TRBJ2-3	many	.
CASSPEKADGYTF	TGTGCCAGCTCACCTGAGAAGGCCGATGGCTACACCTTC	TRBV18	TRBJ1-2	.	.
CASSLNRGREQYF	TGTGCCAGCAGCTTGAACAGGGGGCGCGAGCAGTACTTC	TRBV7-7	TRBJ2-7	.	TRBD1
CASSLLMGDEQYF	TGCGCCAGCAGCTTACTTATGGGCGACGAGCAGTACTTC	TRBV5-1	TRBJ2-7	.	.
CASSPGAARGGELFF	TGTGCCAGCTCACCAGGGGCAGCCCGTGGCGGGGAGCTGTTTTTT	TRBV18	TRBJ2-2	.	.
CSVQEGQSNHGYTF	TGCAGCGTCCAAGAAGGACAGTCTAACCATGGCTACACCTTC	TRBV29-1	TRBJ1-2	few	.
CASSQDLVPSAYNEQFF	TGCGCCAGCAGCCAAGATCTGGTCCCTAGCGCCTACAATGAGCAGTTCTTC	TRBV4-3	TRBJ2-1	many	.
CAIGTVNEQFF	TGTGCCATCGGGACAGTCAATGAGCAGTTCTTC	TRBV28	TRBJ2-1	.	TRBD1
CAINPTGDASEAFF	TGTGCCATCAACCCGACAGGGGACGCCTCTGAAGCTTTCTTT	TRBV10-3	TRBJ1-1	.	TRBD1
CVSRGGGGLDEQFF	TGTGTCAGCAGAGGGGGAGGGGGGCTGGATGAGCAGTTCTTC	TRBV7-2	TRBJ2-1	.	.
CSASPTSNSNQPQHF	TGCAGTGCTAGCCCCACATCTAATAGCAATCAGCCCCAGCATTTT	TRBV20-1	TRBJ1-5	many	.
CASSPRQRGSYEQYF	TGTGCCAGCAGCCCTAGACAGAGAGGGTCCTACGAGCAGTACTTC	TRBV3-1	TRBJ2-7	.	.
CSAHRTSGDINEQFF	TGCAGTGCCCACCGTACTAGCGGGGATATCAATGAGCAGTTCTTC	TRBV20-1	TRBJ2-1	.	TRBD2
CASSTSFRGDTEAFF	TGTGCCAGCAGCACCTCCTTTAGGGGGGACACTGAAGCTTTCTTT	TRBV7-9	TRBJ1-1	.	.
CASAQGSYEQYF	TGTGCCAGCGCCCAGGGTTCCTACGAGCAGTACTTC	TRBV5-5	TRBJ2-7	many	.
CASSQGHRGADTQYF	TGCGCCAGCAGCCAAGGCCACAGGGGGGCAGATACGCAGTATTTT	TRBV4-3	TRBJ2-3	few	TRBD1
CASSSFNTEAFF	TGTGCCAGCAGCAGCTTCAACACTGAAGCTTTCTTT	TRBV7-9	TRBJ1-1	few	.
CASSLGTEDYGYTF	TGTGCCAGCAGTTTAGGGACGGAGGACTATGGCTACACCTTC	TRBV12-3/TRBV12-4	TRBJ1-2	.	.
CASSFQVAGELFF	TGTGCCAGCAGCTTCCAAGTCGCCGGGGAGCTGTTTTTT	TRBV7-2	TRBJ2-2	.	.
CASGTAGYGYTF	TGTGCCAGCGGGACAGCAGGGTATGGCTACACCTTC	TRBV12-3/TRBV12-4	TRBJ1-2	many	TRBD1
CSAQWRDPSIEAFF	TGCAGTGCTCAGTGGAGGGACCCCTCGATTGAAGCTTTCTTT	TRBV20-1	TRBJ1-1	.	.
CASRGPSGRFDEQYF	TGCGCCAGCAGGGGTCCCAGCGGGAGATTCGACGAGCAGTACTTC	TRBV4-1	TRBJ2-7	.	TRBD2
CATSRGYGSYEQYF	TGTGCCACCAGCAGAGGTTACGGGAGTTACGAGCAGTACTTC	TRBV15	TRBJ2-7	.	.
CASSQASGRAGNEQFF	TGCGCCAGCAGCCAAGCTAGCGGGAGGGCCGGCAATGAGCAGTTCTTC	TRBV4-1	TRBJ2-1	.	TRBD2
CASSQGGAGRTGEPFF	TGCGCCAGCAGCCAAGGGGGAGCGGGCCGCACCGGGGAGCCGTTTTTT	TRBV4-3	TRBJ2-2	.	.
CATSRVPGQAYEQYF	TGTGCCACCAGCAGAGTGCCGGGACAAGCCTACGAGCAGTACTTC	TRBV15	TRBJ2-7	.	.
CASSSEPGRGNQPQHF	TGTGCCAGCAGTTCGGAACCGGGGCGAGGAAATCAGCCCCAGCATTTT	TRBV28	TRBJ1-5	.	.
CASSFQGRGRYEQYF	TGTGCCAGCAGTTTTCAAGGGAGGGGACGATACGAGCAGTACTTC	TRBV12-3/TRBV12-4	TRBJ2-7	.	TRBD2
CASKNPGHSGTDTQYF	TGTGCCAGCAAGAACCCGGGACACTCAGGCACAGATACGCAGTATTTT	TRBV6-1	TRBJ2-3	few	.
CASSQKDSSYNEQFF	TGTGCCAGCAGCCAAAAGGACAGCTCCTACAATGAGCAGTTCTTC	TRBV7-6	TRBJ2-1	.	.
CASSPITGASYEQYF	TGTGCCAGCAGTCCTATCACAGGGGCCTCCTACGAGCAGTACTTC	TRBV27	TRBJ2-7	few	TRBD1
CASSVGGGGSYEQYF	TGTGCCAGCAGCGTAGGGGGTGGGGGGTCCTACGAGCAGTACTTC	TRBV9	TRBJ2-7	many	.
CASRPDKTYEQYF	TGCGCCAGCAGGCCTGACAAGACCTACGAGCAGTACTTC	TRBV5-1	TRBJ2-7	.	.